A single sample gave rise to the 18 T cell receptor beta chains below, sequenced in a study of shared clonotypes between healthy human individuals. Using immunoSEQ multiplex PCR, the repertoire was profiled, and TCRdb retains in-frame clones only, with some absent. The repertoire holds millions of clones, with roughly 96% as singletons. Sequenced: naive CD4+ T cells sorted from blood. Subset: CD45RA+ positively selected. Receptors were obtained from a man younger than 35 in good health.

CDR3 nucleotide sequence: TGTGCCAGCACCGGGACCTACTACGAGCAGTACTTC. The encoded protein is CASTGTYYEQYF. The V gene is TRBV6-6, the J gene TRBJ2-7, with D perhaps being TRBD1 or TRBD2 (5 bases each). From germline, CDR1 is MNHNY and CDR2 SVGAGI (reference sequence). V lost 7 bases, J lost 3 bases, and 10 bases lay in between. This CDR3 has 12 residues.

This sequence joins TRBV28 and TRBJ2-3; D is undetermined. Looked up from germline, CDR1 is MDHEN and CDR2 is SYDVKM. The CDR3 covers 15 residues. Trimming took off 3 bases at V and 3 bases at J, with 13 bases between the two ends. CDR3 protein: CASSFYGLGTDTQYF. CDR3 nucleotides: TGTGCCAGCAGTTTTTACGGATTGGGAACAGATACGCAGTATTTT.

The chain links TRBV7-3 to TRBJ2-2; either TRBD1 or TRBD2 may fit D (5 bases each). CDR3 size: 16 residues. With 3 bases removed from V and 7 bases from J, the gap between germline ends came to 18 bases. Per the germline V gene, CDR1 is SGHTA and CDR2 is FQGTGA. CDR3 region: CASSLGRTTQNGELFF. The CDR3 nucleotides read TGTGCCAGCAGCTTGGGACGGACAACACAGAACGGGGAGCTGTTTTTT.

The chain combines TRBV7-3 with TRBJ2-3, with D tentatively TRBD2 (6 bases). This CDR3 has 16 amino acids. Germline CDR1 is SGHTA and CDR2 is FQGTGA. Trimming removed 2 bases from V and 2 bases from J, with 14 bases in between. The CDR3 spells CASSLGTTGLTDTQYF. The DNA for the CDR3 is TGTGCCAGCAGCTTAGGGACCACGGGACTCACAGATACGCAGTATTTT.

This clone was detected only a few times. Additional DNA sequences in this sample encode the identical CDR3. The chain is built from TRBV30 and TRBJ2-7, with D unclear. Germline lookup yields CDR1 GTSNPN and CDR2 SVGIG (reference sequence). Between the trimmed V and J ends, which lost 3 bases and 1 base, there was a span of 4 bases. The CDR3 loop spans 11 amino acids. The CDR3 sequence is CAWRVSYEQYF. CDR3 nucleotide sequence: TGTGCCTGGAGAGTATCCTACGAGCAGTACTTC.

The CDR3 reads CASSVGSGGSPGELFF. The CDR3 region has the DNA TGTGCCAGCAGCGTAGGTAGCGGGGGTTCTCCCGGGGAGCTGTTTTTT. The V call is TRBV9, the J call TRBJ2-2; 9 positions agree with TRBD2. The CDR3 length is 16 residues. Trimming removed 0 bases from V and 6 bases from J; junction bases left unmatched: 6. Germline assignment: CDR1 SGDLS and CDR2 YYNGEE.

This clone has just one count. The CDR3 region has the DNA TGTGCCAGCAGTGTACAGGGGGGCCAGCCCCAGCATTTT. Its translation is CASSVQGGQPQHF. The chain has TRBV6-4 and TRBJ1-5, with 8 bases identical to TRBD1. The CDR3 has 13 residues. The germline V gene has CDR1 MRHNA and CDR2 SNTAGT. V trimming: 4 bases; J trimming: 7 bases; junction bases outside the gene matches: 3.

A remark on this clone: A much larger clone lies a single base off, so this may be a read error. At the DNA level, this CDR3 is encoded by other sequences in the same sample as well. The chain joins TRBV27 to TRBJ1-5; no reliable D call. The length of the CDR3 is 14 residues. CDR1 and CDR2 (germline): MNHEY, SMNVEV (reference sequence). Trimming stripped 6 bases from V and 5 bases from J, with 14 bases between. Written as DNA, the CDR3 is TGTGCCAGCAGCCATAGGGAGATTGATCAGCCCCAGCATTTT. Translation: CASSHREIDQPQHF.

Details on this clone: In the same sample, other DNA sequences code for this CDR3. The CDR3 nucleotides are TGCAGTGCTAGTGGGGGAACTGAAGCTTTCTTT. This sequence encodes CSASGGTEAFF. The chain couples TRBV20-1 to TRBJ1-1, with D perhaps matching TRBD1 (5 bases). This CDR3 region has 11 residues. The germline V gene encodes CDR1 DFQATT and CDR2 SNEGSKA (reference sequence). V was clipped by 3 bases and J by 5 bases, with 7 bases between them.

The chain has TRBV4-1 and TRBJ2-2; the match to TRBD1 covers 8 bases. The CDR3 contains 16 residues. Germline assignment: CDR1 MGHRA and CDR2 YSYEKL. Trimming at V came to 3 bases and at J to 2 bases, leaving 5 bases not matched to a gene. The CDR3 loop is CASSHWTGKNTGELFF. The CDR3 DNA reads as TGCGCCAGCAGCCATTGGACAGGGAAAAACACCGGGGAGCTGTTTTTT.

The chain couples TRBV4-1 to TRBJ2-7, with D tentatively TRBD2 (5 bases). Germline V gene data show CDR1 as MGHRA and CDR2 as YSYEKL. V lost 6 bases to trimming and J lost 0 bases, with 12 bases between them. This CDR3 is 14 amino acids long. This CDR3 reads CASRDFLSSYEQYF. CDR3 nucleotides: TGCGCCAGCAGGGACTTTCTGAGCTCCTACGAGCAGTACTTC.

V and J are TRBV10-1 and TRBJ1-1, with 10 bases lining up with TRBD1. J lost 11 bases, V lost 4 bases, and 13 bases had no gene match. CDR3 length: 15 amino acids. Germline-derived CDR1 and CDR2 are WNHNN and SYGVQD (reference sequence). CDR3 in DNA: TGCGCCAGCAGTGGGGACAGGGGAGATAGTTCGCCGGCTTTCTTT. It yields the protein CASSGDRGDSSPAFF.

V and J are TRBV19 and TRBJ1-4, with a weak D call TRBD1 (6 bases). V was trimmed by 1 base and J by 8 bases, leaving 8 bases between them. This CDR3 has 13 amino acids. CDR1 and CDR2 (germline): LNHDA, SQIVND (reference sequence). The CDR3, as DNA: TGTGCCAGTAGTATAGTTACAGGGGAAAAACTGTTTTTT. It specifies CASSIVTGEKLFF.

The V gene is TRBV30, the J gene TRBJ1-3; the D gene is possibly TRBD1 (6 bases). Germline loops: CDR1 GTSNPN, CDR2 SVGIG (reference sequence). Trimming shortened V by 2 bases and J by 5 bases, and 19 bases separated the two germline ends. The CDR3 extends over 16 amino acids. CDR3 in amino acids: CAWSYPGHRARNTIYF. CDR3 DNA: TGTGCCTGGAGTTATCCGGGACACCGGGCGAGAAACACCATATATTTT.

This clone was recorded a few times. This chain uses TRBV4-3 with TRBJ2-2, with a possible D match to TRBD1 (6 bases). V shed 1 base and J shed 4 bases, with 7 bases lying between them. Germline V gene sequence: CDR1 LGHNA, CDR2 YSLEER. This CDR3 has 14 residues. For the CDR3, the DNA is TGCGCCAGCAGCCAAGCACAGGGCACCGGGGAGCTGTTTTTT. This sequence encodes CASSQAQGTGELFF.

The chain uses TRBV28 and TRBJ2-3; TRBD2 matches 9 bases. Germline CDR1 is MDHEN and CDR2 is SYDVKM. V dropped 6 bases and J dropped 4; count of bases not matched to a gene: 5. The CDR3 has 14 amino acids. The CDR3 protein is CASSLAGKSDTQYF. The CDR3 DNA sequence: TGTGCCAGCAGCCTAGCGGGGAAGTCAGATACGCAGTATTTT.

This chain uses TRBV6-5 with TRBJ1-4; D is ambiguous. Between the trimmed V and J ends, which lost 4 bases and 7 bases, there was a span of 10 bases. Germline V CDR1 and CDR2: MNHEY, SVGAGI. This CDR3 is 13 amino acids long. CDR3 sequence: CASSSPRTEKLFF. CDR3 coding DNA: TGTGCCAGCAGTTCCCCCCGGACTGAAAAACTGTTTTTT.

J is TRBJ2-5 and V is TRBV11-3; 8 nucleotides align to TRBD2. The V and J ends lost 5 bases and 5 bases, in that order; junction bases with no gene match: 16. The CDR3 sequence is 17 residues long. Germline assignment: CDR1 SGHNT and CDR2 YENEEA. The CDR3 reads CASSPGRGGLDSETQYF. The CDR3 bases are TGTGCCAGCAGCCCTGGGCGCGGGGGGCTGGATTCGGAGACCCAGTACTTC.